This T cell receptor (beta chain) was identified during a study of OX40 agonist ivuxolimab in advanced cancers. Method: immunoSEQ multiplex PCR; TCRdb's copy keeps in-frame clones and lacks some. The top ten clones hold around 2.4% of a sample with 53,000 or so clones, about four fifths of them seen once. Details on this clone: The same CDR3 is also encoded by other DNA sequences in this sample.

The sequencing used CD4+ or CD8+ T cells sorted from blood, collected in a trial of the OX40 agonist ivuxolimab. The receptor's source is an adult with an advanced solid tumor such as melanoma, head and neck, liver or kidney cancer.

CDR3 protein: CASRETGDYGYTF. CDR3 sequence (DNA): TGTGCCAGCAGAGAAACAGGGGACTATGGCTACACCTTC. This chain connects TRBV6-1 to TRBJ1-2, with TRBD1 matching 7 bases. The germline gives CDR1 MNHNS, CDR2 SASEGT. The V gene end was trimmed by 6 bases and the J gene end by 3 bases; junction bases not matched to a gene: 4. CDR3 length equals 13 residues.